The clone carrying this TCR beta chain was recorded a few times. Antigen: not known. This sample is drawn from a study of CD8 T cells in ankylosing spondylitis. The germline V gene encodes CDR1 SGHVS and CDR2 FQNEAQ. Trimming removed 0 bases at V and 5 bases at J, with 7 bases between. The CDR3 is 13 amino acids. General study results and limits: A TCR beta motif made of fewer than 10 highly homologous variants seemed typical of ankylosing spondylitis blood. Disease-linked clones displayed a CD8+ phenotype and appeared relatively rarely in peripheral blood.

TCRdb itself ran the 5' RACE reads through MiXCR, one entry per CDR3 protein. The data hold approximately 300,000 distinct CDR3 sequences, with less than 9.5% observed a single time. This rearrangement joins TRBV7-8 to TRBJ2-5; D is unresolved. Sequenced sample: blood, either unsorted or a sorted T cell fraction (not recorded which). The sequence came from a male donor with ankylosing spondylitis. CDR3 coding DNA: TGTGCCAGCAGCTTAGCGTGGCGGGAGACCCAGTACTTC. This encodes CASSLAWRETQYF.